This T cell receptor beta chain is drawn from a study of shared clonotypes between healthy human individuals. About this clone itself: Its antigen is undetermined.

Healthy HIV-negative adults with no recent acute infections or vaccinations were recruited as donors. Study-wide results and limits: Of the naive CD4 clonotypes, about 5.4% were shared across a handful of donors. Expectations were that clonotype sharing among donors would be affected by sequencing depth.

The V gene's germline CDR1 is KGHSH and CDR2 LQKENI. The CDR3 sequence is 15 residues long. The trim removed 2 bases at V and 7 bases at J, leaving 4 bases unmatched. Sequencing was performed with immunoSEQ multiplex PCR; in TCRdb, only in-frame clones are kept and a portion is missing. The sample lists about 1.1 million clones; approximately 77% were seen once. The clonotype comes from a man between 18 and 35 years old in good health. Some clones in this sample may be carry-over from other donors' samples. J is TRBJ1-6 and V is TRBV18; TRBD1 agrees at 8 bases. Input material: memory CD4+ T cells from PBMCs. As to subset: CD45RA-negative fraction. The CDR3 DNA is TGTGCCAGCTCACCAAGACAGGGGAAGAATTCACCCCTCCACTTT. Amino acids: CASSPRQGKNSPLHF.